Below are 21 T cell receptor beta chains sequenced from a single sample in a study of blood T cells in healthy people across ages. Primers used in a second PCR of roughly 6 to 11 cycles were a sample-barcoded 5' primer and a J-beta primer mix. MiXCR was run by TCRdb on the 5' RACE reads, yielding one entry per CDR3 protein. Found here are 800,000 to 950,000 distinct CDR3 sequences, approximately 32% of them singletons; the top ten hold around 9.6%. These data also formed part of another study, on T cells of mothers and their children.

The specimen was blood. Receptor source: a woman in her thirties or forties in good health.

At least ten counts were recorded for this clonotype. The CDR3 region is CASSQRSDRGPYGYTF. The CDR3 bases are TGTGCCAGCAGCCAACGCTCGGATCGAGGACCCTATGGCTACACCTTC. The rearrangement links TRBV4-2 to TRBJ1-2; D remains unclear. Trimming left V 2 bases short and J 4 bases short, with 17 bases between. CDR1 LGHNA and CDR2 YNFKEQ come from the germline V gene. This CDR3 comprises 16 residues.

The rearrangement links TRBV9 to TRBJ2-7, with D possibly TRBD2 on 5 matching bases. Germline V gene data show CDR1 as SGDLS and CDR2 as YYNGEE. The CDR3 is 14 residues long. Trimming took off 1 base at V and 5 bases at J, with 13 bases between the two ends. The CDR3: CASSVSGPPHEQYF. Written as DNA, the CDR3 is TGTGCCAGCAGCGTAAGCGGACCCCCCCACGAGCAGTACTTC.

The gene calls are TRBV20-1 and TRBJ2-6; D remains unclear. The V and J ends lost 2 bases and 0 bases respectively, with 8 bases between them. The germline V gene encodes CDR1 DFQATT and CDR2 SNEGSKA (reference sequence). The CDR3 totals 15 residues. CDR3 amino acids: CSARSPGSGANVLTF. For the CDR3, the DNA is TGCAGTGCTAGATCCCCCGGCTCTGGGGCCAACGTCCTGACTTTC.

In its sample, this clonotype was seen a few times. The chain employs TRBV19 and TRBJ2-7, with D possibly being TRBD1 or TRBD2 (5 bases each). Germline V CDR1 and CDR2: LNHDA, SQIVND (reference sequence). The ends were cut back, 3 bases at V and 4 bases at J, with 13 bases in the middle. This CDR3 is built from 14 residues. The CDR3 sequence: CASSIGEGPYEQYF. DNA for the CDR3: TGTGCCAGTAGTATCGGTGAGGGACCTTACGAGCAGTACTTC.

Concerning this clonotype: At one of its ends the junction is not consistent with the germline gene, which may arise from a read error. The chain recombines TRBV9 with TRBJ2-1; no definite D call. Germline lookup yields CDR1 SGDLS and CDR2 YYNGEE. This CDR3 spans 13 amino acids. CDR3 coding DNA: TGTGCCGGCAGCTCCGGGCGGCCCAATGAGCAGTTCTTC. Protein product: CAGSSGRPNEQFF.

This clonotype was seen a few times. The junction shows a germline mismatch at one end, possibly a read error. This chain joins TRBV6-6 and TRBJ2-5; TRBD2 matches at 10 bases. CDR1 is MNHNY, CDR2 SVGAGI, per germline (reference sequence). The CDR3 covers 16 residues. In DNA, the CDR3 is TGTGCCGGCAGTTACTCGAGGAGCGGGGGGGCCGAGACCCAGTACTTC. The encoded protein is CAGSYSRSGGAETQYF.

The chain couples TRBV20-1 to TRBJ2-3, with 7 bases fitting TRBD2. V was clipped by 4 bases and J by 6 bases; unmatched bases: 7. CDR3 length: 13 residues. The germline V gene encodes CDR1 DFQATT and CDR2 SNEGSKA (reference sequence). The CDR3 spells CSAKTSPVDTQYF. DNA of the CDR3: TGCAGTGCTAAGACTAGCCCCGTGGATACGCAGTATTTT.

The J gene is TRBJ2-5, the V gene TRBV9; D uncertain. CDR1 and CDR2 from the germline V gene are SGDLS and YYNGEE. CDR3 size: 15 residues. V lost 1 base to trimming and J lost 1 base, with 11 bases between them. The chain's CDR3 is CASSVSWLTQETQYF. The CDR3 bases are TGTGCCAGCAGCGTATCCTGGCTGACCCAAGAGACCCAGTACTTC.

This clonotype was recorded at least ten times. V is TRBV7-2 and J is TRBJ2-7, with D perhaps assigned TRBD1 or TRBD2 (5 bases each). CDR3 length: 14 amino acids. Germline loops: CDR1 SGHTA, CDR2 FQGNSA. Trimming stripped 5 bases from V and 2 bases from J, with 13 bases between. The CDR3 loop is CASSEGPSTYEQYF. The CDR3 DNA reads as TGTGCCAGCAGCGAGGGACCGTCGACCTACGAGCAGTACTTC.

This sequence joins TRBV2 and TRBJ2-7; TRBD1 might be the D (6 bases). The end of the DNA is better explained by TRBJ2-5, so the J call may be wrong. Germline V CDR1 and CDR2: SNHLY, FYNNEI. The CDR3 is made up of 13 amino acids. The CDR3 DNA follows: TGTGCCAGCACTTACAGGGAAAGGGAGACCCAGTACTTC. Protein: CASTYRERETQYF.

The chain joins TRBV28 to TRBJ2-1; 7 nucleotides align to TRBD2. Unmatched junction bases numbered 11, after V lost 5 bases and J lost 4 bases. Germline assignment: CDR1 MDHEN and CDR2 SYDVKM. This CDR3 spans 16 amino acids. CDR3 protein: CASSTMWGGVYNEQFF. The CDR3 DNA sequence: TGTGCCAGCAGTACTATGTGGGGGGGTGTTTACAATGAGCAGTTCTTC.

This clonotype was counted between two and nine times. Since a much larger clone is just one base distant, this may be a read error. The rearrangement uses TRBV24-1 and TRBJ2-3; no firm D call. The CDR3 totals 14 residues. In germline, CDR1 is KGHDR, CDR2 SFDVKD. CDR3 region: CTTSDLFRADTQYF. The CDR3 nucleotides are TGTACCACCAGTGATTTGTTTAGGGCAGATACGCAGTATTTT.

This clonotype was seen a handful of times. J is TRBJ1-5 and V is TRBV4-3; 8 bases match TRBD1. Germline lookup yields CDR1 LGHNA and CDR2 YSLEER. The CDR3 extends over 18 amino acids. J lost 1 base, V lost 0 bases, and 8 bases had no gene match. In DNA form, the CDR3 reads TGCGCCAGCAGCCAAGAATCCGGGACAGGATTAAGCAATCAGCCCCAGCATTTT. Protein product: CASSQESGTGLSNQPQHF.

This clonotype showed up just a few times. V usage is TRBV7-2 and J usage is TRBJ1-2, with D uncertain. The CDR3 has 14 residues. Trimming took off 2 bases at V and 6 bases at J, with 13 bases between the two ends. Germline V gives CDR1 SGHTA, CDR2 FQGNSA. CDR3 in amino acids: CASSLLRGEDGYTF. The CDR3 bases are TGTGCCAGCAGCTTACTCCGGGGAGAGGATGGCTACACCTTC.

About this clonotype itself: A much larger clone differs from this one at a single base, so this may be a read error. The chain links TRBV15 to TRBJ2-7; 10 positions match TRBD1. Germline lookup yields CDR1 LNHNV and CDR2 YYDKDF (reference sequence). The CDR3 extends over 15 amino acids. The CDR3 loop is CATGRDWTGGYEQYF. DNA for the CDR3: TGTGCCACCGGCAGAGATTGGACAGGGGGCTACGAGCAGTACTTC.

The rearrangement uses TRBV6-1 and TRBJ2-7; either TRBD1 or TRBD2 may fit D (5 bases each). The V end lost 1 base, the J end lost 4 bases, and 20 bases lay between the germline ends. CDR3 length: 17 amino acids. From germline, CDR1 is MNHNS and CDR2 SASEGT. The CDR3 here is CASSEGLKLGTLYEQYF. The CDR3 bases are TGTGCCAGCAGTGAAGGGCTAAAACTAGGGACCCTATACGAGCAGTACTTC.

This clonotype was observed a single time. V and J are TRBV7-3 and TRBJ1-1; 8 nucleotides agree with TRBD1. The trim removed 8 bases at V and 4 bases at J, leaving 18 bases unmatched. The CDR3 is made up of 17 amino acids. The germline gives CDR1 SGHTA, CDR2 FQGTGA. The DNA of the CDR3 is TGTGCCAGCGGCTCACGCGGTTCAGGGGGCAGGAGCACTGAAGCTTTCTTT. Protein: CASGSRGSGGRSTEAFF.

The V and J genes are TRBV6-5 and TRBJ2-2; maybe TRBD2 (6 bases). Per the germline V gene, CDR1 is MNHEY and CDR2 is SVGAGI. Trimming cost V 6 bases and J 4 bases, with 9 bases left between them. The length of the CDR3 is 13 residues. CDR3 in amino acids: CASRLTSTGELFF. The DNA of the CDR3 is TGTGCCAGCAGGTTGACTAGCACCGGGGAGCTGTTTTTT.

This clonotype showed up just a few times. CDR3 region: CASSQLGYGYTF. The CDR3 DNA reads TGTGCCAGCAGCCAATTGGGCTATGGCTACACCTTC. The chain carries TRBV14 and TRBJ1-2, with no clear D. The V end was cut by 2 bases, the J end by 4 bases, with 5 bases between. Germline lookup yields CDR1 SGHDN and CDR2 FVKESK. The CDR3 spans 12 residues.

This clonotype appeared many times. The chain carries TRBV7-8 and TRBJ2-1, with 9 nucleotides matching TRBD1. V lost 1 base to trimming and J lost 3 bases; unmatched junction nucleotides: 16. The CDR3 loop spans 20 amino acids. Germline V CDR1 and CDR2: SGHVS, FQNEAQ. The CDR3: CASSLVRVTFTGGHYNEQFF. In DNA, the CDR3 is TGTGCCAGCAGCTTAGTCCGCGTTACCTTTACAGGGGGCCACTACAATGAGCAGTTCTTC.

This chain joins TRBV24-1 and TRBJ2-7; D is undetermined. In germline, CDR1 is KGHDR, CDR2 SFDVKD. The V and J ends lost 2 bases and 3 bases respectively, with 1 base between them. CDR3 length equals 11 residues. The CDR3, as DNA: TGTGCCACCAGTGATTGCTACGAGCAGTACTTC. Translation: CATSDCYEQYF.